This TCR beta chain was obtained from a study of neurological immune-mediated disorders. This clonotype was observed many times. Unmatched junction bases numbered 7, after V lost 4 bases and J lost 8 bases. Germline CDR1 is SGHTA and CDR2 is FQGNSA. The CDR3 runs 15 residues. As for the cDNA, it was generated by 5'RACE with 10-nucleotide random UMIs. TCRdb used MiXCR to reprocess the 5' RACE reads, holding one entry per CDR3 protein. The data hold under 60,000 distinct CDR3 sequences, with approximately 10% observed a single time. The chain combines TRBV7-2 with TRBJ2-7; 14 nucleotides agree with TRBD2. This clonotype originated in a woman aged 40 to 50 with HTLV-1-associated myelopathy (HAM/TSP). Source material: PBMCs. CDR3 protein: CASSSSGLAGVKQYF. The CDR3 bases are TGTGCCAGCAGCTCCTCGGGACTAGCGGGGGTAAAGCAGTACTTC.